This TCR beta chain comes out of a study of shared clonotypes between healthy human individuals. Study-level background: Plates per donor: three CD4 naive, three CD4 memory, two CD8 naive, one CD8 memory.

This clone was observed once. The donors were all Caucasian adults (living in Nashville, Tennessee). CD4+ cells underwent separation, giving CD45RA+ naive and CD45RA-negative memory subsets. CDR3 length equals 22 residues. Germline CDR1 reads SNHLY; CDR2 reads FYNNEI. V trimming: 6 bases; J trimming: 0 bases; junction bases outside the gene matches: 21. Method: immunoSEQ multiplex PCR; TCRdb's copy keeps in-frame clones and lacks some. The data show around 1.5 million clones, nearly 99% seen once. Sequenced input: naive CD4+ T cells sorted from blood. Noted subset: CD45RA+ positively selected. The sequence was collected from a man younger than 40 in good health. The chain couples TRBV2 to TRBJ2-3; 13 positions match TRBD2. The CDR3 loop is CASRALRRGTSGIPTSTDTQYF. In nucleotides, the CDR3 is TGTGCCAGCAGGGCCTTACGAAGAGGGACTAGCGGGATTCCGACTAGCACAGATACGCAGTATTTT.